The T cell receptor (beta chain) described here comes from a study of T-cell reconstitution after alpha-beta-depleted transplantation in children (dated by TCRdb to the mid-2010s). With respect to the entire study: Using TCR repertoire profiling, the study quantitatively followed how T-cell immune reconstitution unfolded in children after TCRalphabeta/CD19-depleted allogeneic hematopoietic cell transplantation.

As for this clonotype: The target of this receptor is not known. Base qualities are not recorded, but no much larger clone differs from it by a single base.

Libraries were constructed by PCR. Data came from an Illumina HiSeq 2500. TCR library preparation used molecular barcoding, with unique molecular identifiers applied to normalize quantification of the TCRbeta repertoire. TCRdb reran the public reads through fastp at Q25 and MiXCR, keeping productive beta chains. Every CDR3 protein is listed once, alongside the most common genes and DNA of its rows. The sample records hundreds of thousands of distinct CDR3 sequences, approximately 9.6% of which are singletons. The top ten hold 10% of the sample. This clonotype was obtained from a human donor who donated a stem cell graft to a child with SCID. The material was PBMCs from the stem cell graft donor, obtained from the stem cell graft.

The CDR3: CSARVDRGEAFF. The sequence in DNA is TGCAGTGCTAGAGTTGACAGGGGTGAAGCTTTCTTT. This receptor chain uses TRBV20-1 and TRBJ1-1, and TRBD1 matches 8 of the central bases. CDR1 is given as DFQATT and CDR2 as SNEGSKA, both from the germline V gene (reference sequence). Unmatched junction bases come to 2, with V trimmed by 1 base and J by 7 bases. Its CDR3 holds 12 amino acids, cysteine through phenylalanine. Only the CDR3 region is kept as DNA, spanning 36 bases read in frame from base 1.